The 15 T cell receptor beta chains listed next were all sequenced from one sample in a study of blood T cell repertoires in COVID-19. The method was immunoSEQ multiplex PCR; TCRdb's version includes in-frame clones alone and lacks a portion of them. Here the sample spans about 150,000 clones, around nine tenths being singletons. The sequenced sample consisted of PBMCs or T cells enriched from blood (not recorded which). These receptor sequences come from a woman in her 50s who had recovered from COVID-19.

The genes are TRBV10-2 and TRBJ1-6, with 10 bases aligning to TRBD1. The CDR3 loop spans 13 amino acids. After removal of 6 bases from V and 8 bases from J, the junction contained 1 base not matched to a gene. Germline values: CDR1 WSHSY, CDR2 SAAADI. The CDR3 DNA follows: TGCGCCAGCAGCGGGACAGGGGATTCACCCCTCCACTTT. This translates into CASSGTGDSPLHF.

The rearrangement joins TRBV9 to TRBJ1-5; D unclear. Germline CDR1 is SGDLS and CDR2 is YYNGEE. The CDR3 extends over 13 amino acids. The V end was cut by 0 bases, the J end by 4 bases, with 5 bases between. The CDR3 region is CASSVEPNQPQHF. The CDR3 nucleotides are TGTGCCAGCAGCGTAGAGCCAAATCAGCCCCAGCATTTT.

This clone was observed a single time. V gene TRBV11-3 combines with J gene TRBJ2-2, with 15 bases that match TRBD2. Germline values: CDR1 SGHNT, CDR2 YENEEA. This CDR3 comprises 17 residues. Trimming at V came to 5 bases and at J to 5 bases, leaving 6 bases not matched to a gene. The CDR3 sequence is CASSPRTSGGVTGELFF. The CDR3 DNA follows: TGTGCCAGCAGCCCTCGGACTAGCGGGGGGGTGACCGGGGAGCTGTTTTTT.

The rearrangement uses TRBV7-2 and TRBJ2-5, with 11 bases identical to TRBD1. The J segment lost 5 bases and the V segment lost 5 bases, leaving 10 bases of the junction unmatched. In germline, CDR1 is SGHTA, CDR2 FQGNSA. The CDR3 is made up of 16 amino acids. CDR3 sequence (DNA): TGTGCCAGCAGCAGGGGACAGGGGGTGGTTGTTGAGACCCAGTACTTC. Residues: CASSRGQGVVVETQYF.

The chain employs TRBV11-2 and TRBJ2-3, with 8 bases matching TRBD1. Germline V gene lookup returns CDR1 SGHAT and CDR2 FQNNGV. This CDR3 spans 14 amino acids. V was pared by 3 bases and J by 6 bases, with 5 bases of the junction left unmatched. The CDR3 nucleotides read TGTGCCAGCAGCTTTGGACAGGGACCCGATACGCAGTATTTT. It yields the protein CASSFGQGPDTQYF.

The V and J genes are TRBV23-1 and TRBJ2-3; 8 nucleotides align to TRBD1. TRBV23-1 belongs to the ORF category, with a function that is uncertain. V shed 5 bases, J shed 3 bases, and the junction held 10 bases outside the gene matches. CDR3 size: 16 residues. For the CDR3, the DNA is TGCGCCAGCAGTTCCCTCAGGGGGCCTAAGACAGATACGCAGTATTTT. Translating it yields CASSSLRGPKTDTQYF.

The J gene is TRBJ1-2, the V gene TRBV6-5; a possible D gene is TRBD1 (5 bases). Germline V gene sequence: CDR1 MNHEY, CDR2 SVGAGI. CDR3 length equals 15 residues. Deletions cut 0 bases from V and 8 bases from J, with 16 bases between. CDR3 region: CASSYSRGGNGGYTF. DNA for the CDR3: TGTGCCAGCAGTTACTCGAGGGGCGGGAACGGCGGCTACACCTTC.

The CDR3 is CASSSGTSGYEQYF. The CDR3 DNA sequence: TGCGCCAGCAGCTCGGGGACTAGCGGCTACGAGCAGTACTTC. V usage is TRBV5-1 and J usage is TRBJ2-7; TRBD2 matches at 11 bases. Germline V gene data show CDR1 as SGHRS and CDR2 as YFSETQ. This CDR3 is 14 amino acids long. The V segment lost 3 bases and the J segment 3 bases; nucleotides outside the gene matches: 2.

This clone was seen only a few times. The CDR3 loop reads CASSLGGGFSDQPQHF. DNA of the CDR3: TGTGCCAGCAGCTTAGGTGGAGGGTTTTCCGATCAGCCCCAGCATTTT. The V gene is TRBV7-2, the J gene TRBJ1-5; D unclear. V dropped 1 base and J dropped 5 bases, with 15 bases sitting between them. The CDR3 covers 16 residues. Germline-derived CDR1 and CDR2 are SGHTA and FQGNSA. The whole variable domain, filled in from reference TRBV7-2 and TRBJ1-5, reads GAGVSQSPSNKVTEKGKDVELRCDPISGHTALYWYRQSLGQGLEFLIYFQGNSAPDKSGLPSDRFSAERTGGSVSTLTIQRTQQEDSAVYLCASSLGGGFSDQPQHFGDGTRLSIL.

The rearrangement uses TRBV13 and TRBJ1-4, with D perhaps matching TRBD1 (6 bases). Trimming cost V 4 bases and J 5 bases, with 11 bases left between them. CDR3 length: 14 amino acids. Germline V gene sequence: CDR1 PRHDT, CDR2 FYEKMQ (reference sequence). CDR3 loop: CASSSDSPNEKLFF. In DNA form, the CDR3 reads TGTGCCAGCAGCTCGGACAGTCCCAATGAAAAACTGTTTTTT. Filled out from reference TRBV13 and TRBJ1-4, the complete variable domain reads AAGVIQSPRHLIKEKRETATLKCYPIPRHDTVYWYQQGPGQDPQFLISFYEKMQSDKGSIPDRFSAQQFSDYHSELNMSSLELGDSALYFCASSSDSPNEKLFFGSGTQLSVL.

The chain carries TRBV30 and TRBJ1-5; 8 bases match TRBD1. V was clipped by 3 bases and J by 6 bases; unmatched bases: 10. CDR1 is GTSNPN, CDR2 SVGIG, per germline (reference sequence). The CDR3 has 15 amino acids. CDR3 sequence (DNA): TGTGCCTGGAGAGGGTTTGGACAGGGTAGTCAGCCCCAGCATTTT. It translates to CAWRGFGQGSQPQHF.

V gene TRBV11-3 combines with J gene TRBJ2-3; the D gene is possibly TRBD1 (6 bases). V lost 0 bases and J lost 3, with 7 bases in between. CDR1 and CDR2 from the germline V gene are SGHNT and YENEEA. The CDR3 extends over 14 amino acids. The CDR3: CASSLERGTDTQYF. The CDR3 DNA reads as TGTGCCAGCAGCTTAGAAAGGGGGACAGATACGCAGTATTTT.

The chain has TRBV6-5 and TRBJ1-4; possible D gene TRBD1, 5 bases. The CDR3 is 12 amino acids. V was trimmed by 6 bases and J by 14 bases, leaving 16 bases between them. Germline loops: CDR1 MNHEY, CDR2 SVGAGI. CDR3 nucleotides: TGTGCCAGCAGCTCCGCAGGGTATCGGCTGTTTTTT. Its protein is CASSSAGYRLFF.

The chain has TRBV18 and TRBJ2-3; TRBD2 matches 7 bases. Per germline, CDR1 KGHSH and CDR2 LQKENI. The trim removed 0 bases at V and 4 bases at J, leaving 4 bases unmatched. The CDR3 consists of 15 residues. The CDR3 reads CASSPPLRGADTQYF. CDR3 nucleotides: TGTGCCAGCTCACCACCGCTACGGGGGGCAGATACGCAGTATTTT. Complete variable domain (other parts from reference TRBV18 and TRBJ2-3): NAGVMQNPRHLVRRRGQEARLRCSPMKGHSHVYWYRQLPEEGLKFMVYLQKENIIDESGMPKERFSAEFPKEGPSILRIQQVVRGDSAAYFCASSPPLRGADTQYFGPGTRLTVL.

The chain couples TRBV7-2 to TRBJ1-6; a possible D gene is TRBD1 (5 bases). The CDR3 totals 15 residues. Germline V gene lookup returns CDR1 SGHTA and CDR2 FQGNSA. V gave up 0 bases and J gave up 5 bases, with 8 bases separating them. The chain's CDR3 is CASSLARGNNSPLHF. In DNA, the CDR3 is TGTGCCAGCAGCTTAGCTAGGGGTAATAATTCACCCCTCCACTTT.